One and the same sample provided the 14 T cell receptor beta chains below, sequenced in a study of graft-versus-host responses after intestinal transplantation. No cognate antigen is known for these TCRs. Here immunoSEQ multiplex PCR was the method, and the copy in TCRdb shows in-frame clones only, minus some. This table holds more than 75,000 clones, 75% to 95% found once. Sequencing used unstimulated CD4+ T cells sorted from spleen or lymph node cells, obtained before transplant. These TCRs come from a human donor who was the organ donor for an intestinal transplant.

This chain joins TRBV11-3 and TRBJ2-1; 11 nucleotides match TRBD1. After removal of 5 bases from V and 6 bases from J, the junction contained 9 bases not matched to a gene. The CDR3 has 16 amino acids. Germline-derived CDR1 and CDR2 are SGHNT and YENEEA. The CDR3: CASSQTRDRGINEQFF. The CDR3, as DNA: TGTGCCAGCAGCCAAACCCGGGACAGGGGGATCAATGAGCAGTTCTTC.

The rearrangement links TRBV6-1 to TRBJ1-1, with 9 bases identical to TRBD1. In germline, CDR1 is MNHNS, CDR2 SASEGT. With V trimmed by 6 bases and J by 3 bases, 5 bases remained unmatched. CDR3 length: 14 residues. The CDR3 region has the DNA TGTGCCAGCAGGCGACAGGGGGGGGACACTGAAGCTTTCTTT. Amino acids: CASRRQGGDTEAFF.

The chain combines TRBV5-6 with TRBJ2-1, with D maybe TRBD2 (6 bases). Germline lookup yields CDR1 SGHDT and CDR2 YYEEEE. V was shortened by 2 bases and J by 5 bases, with 14 bases between the two germline ends. CDR3 size: 15 residues. The CDR3 loop is CASSFTGLPNNEQFF. The CDR3, as DNA: TGTGCCAGCAGCTTCACAGGACTACCTAACAATGAGCAGTTCTTC.

This clone was picked up one time. V gene TRBV10-2 combines with J gene TRBJ1-1; 7 nucleotides match TRBD1. V shed 5 bases, J shed 1 base, and the junction held 7 bases outside the gene matches. Germline values: CDR1 WSHSY, CDR2 SAAADI. The CDR3 is made up of 15 amino acids. The CDR3 region has the DNA TGCGCCAGCAGTTATTTCACAGGGGAGAACACTGAAGCTTTCTTT. Translation: CASSYFTGENTEAFF.

This chain connects TRBV14 to TRBJ2-7; 8 positions agree with TRBD2. V lost 0 bases, J lost 1 base, and 11 bases stayed unmatched. The germline V gene encodes CDR1 SGHDN and CDR2 FVKESK. The CDR3 runs to 18 residues. CDR3 sequence: CASSQDFRIREGSYEQYF. Here the CDR3 DNA reads TGTGCCAGCAGCCAAGATTTCCGCATCCGGGAGGGGTCCTACGAGCAGTACTTC.

The chain links TRBV30 to TRBJ2-7, with 10 bases matching TRBD2. Trimming took 4 bases from V and 3 from J; bases not matched to a gene: 0. CDR1 GTSNPN and CDR2 SVGIG come from the germline V gene (reference sequence). The CDR3 contains 12 residues. CDR3 sequence reads: CAWTSGGYEQYF. CDR3 DNA sequence: TGTGCCTGGACTAGCGGGGGCTACGAGCAGTACTTC.

The gene calls are TRBV19 and TRBJ1-2; 7 bases are a match to TRBD1. In germline, CDR1 is LNHDA, CDR2 SQIVND (reference sequence). Losses at the gene ends were 5 bases for V and 5 bases for J; bases not matched to a gene: 5. This CDR3 is built from 13 residues. The CDR3, as DNA: TGTGCCAGTAGTGTCGACAGGGAGTATGGCTACACCTTC. Its translation is CASSVDREYGYTF.

This clone has a single count. V is TRBV19 and J is TRBJ1-4; D gene ambiguous. CDR1 is LNHDA and CDR2 is SQIVND in the germline V gene (reference sequence). Deletions cut 7 bases from V and 8 bases from J, with 20 bases between. This CDR3 contains 15 residues. This CDR3 is CASTPEVSRREKLFF. The CDR3 DNA is TGTGCCAGTACCCCGGAGGTCAGTAGAAGGGAAAAACTGTTTTTT.

This sequence joins TRBV5-6 and TRBJ2-1; 7 bases align to TRBD2. CDR3 length equals 14 residues. Losses at the gene ends were 3 bases for V and 13 bases for J; bases not matched to a gene: 13. Germline CDR1 SGHDT, CDR2 YYEEEE. The CDR3 here is CASSSPGLVPVQFF. In DNA, the CDR3 is TGTGCCAGCAGCTCACCCGGACTAGTCCCCGTCCAGTTCTTC.

The chain is built from TRBV28 and TRBJ1-1, with 7 bases matching TRBD1. V shed 6 bases, J shed 10 bases, and the junction held 11 bases outside the gene matches. Per the germline V gene, CDR1 is MDHEN and CDR2 is SYDVKM. CDR3 size: 13 residues. For the CDR3, the DNA is TGTGCCAGCAGCCCCAATCATCAGGGGGGAGCTTTCTTT. It translates to CASSPNHQGGAFF.

CDR3 in DNA: TGTGCCAGCAGCGTAGAGGTTAGCGGGAGGGCTTCGTACAATGAGCAGTTCTTC. Amino acids: CASSVEVSGRASYNEQFF. The chain has TRBV9 and TRBJ2-1, with 11 bases matching TRBD2. V gave up 0 bases and J gave up 4 bases; unmatched junction bases: 9. Germline lookup yields CDR1 SGDLS and CDR2 YYNGEE. This CDR3 has 18 residues. The variable domain in full, completed from reference TRBV9 and TRBJ2-1, reads DSGVTQTPKHLITATGQRVTLRCSPRSGDLSVYWYQQSLDQGLQFLIQYYNGEERAKGNILERFSAQQFPDLHSELNLSSLELGDSALYFCASSVEVSGRASYNEQFFGPGTRLTVL.

The chain joins TRBV6-1 to TRBJ1-1; no clear D gene. Trimming took off 5 bases at V and 1 base at J, with 11 bases between the two ends. This CDR3 contains 14 residues. Germline lookup yields CDR1 MNHNS and CDR2 SASEGT. CDR3 nucleotide sequence: TGTGCCAGCAGTTCCAACTTCCCGAACACTGAAGCTTTCTTT. Protein sequence: CASSSNFPNTEAFF.

To note about this clone: Different DNA sequences within this sample yield the same CDR3. V and J are TRBV7-9 and TRBJ2-7; 7 positions agree with TRBD2. The germline CDR1 and CDR2 sequences are SEHNR and FQNEAQ (reference sequence). The CDR3 is 14 residues long. V lost 1 base, J lost 3 bases, and 3 bases stayed unmatched. Written as DNA, the CDR3 is TGTGCCAGCAGCTTAGGAGGCGGGAGCTACGAGCAGTACTTC. As protein: CASSLGGGSYEQYF.

The V call is TRBV21-1, the J call TRBJ1-2; the DNA was not compared with TRBD1, the D call given in the table. TRBV21-1 is given as a pseudogene. The CDR3 length is 19 residues. The CDR3 sequence: CASSIPTRDSHEGNYGYTF. DNA for the CDR3: TGTGCCAGCAGCATCCCGACCCGGGACAGTCATGAAGGTAACTATGGCTACACCTTC.